The 20 T cell receptor beta chains given below trace back to one sample, sequenced in a study of T cell responses to AZD1222 COVID-19 vaccine. The assay was immunoSEQ multiplex PCR, and TCRdb's table has in-frame clones only and misses some. This repertoire shows about 140,000 clones, 88% found once; its top ten account for approximately 2.8%. Sample: peripheral blood, taken 28 days after the second AZD1222 dose. These receptors all stem from an adult who received the AZD1222 COVID-19 vaccine.

The chain employs TRBV5-1 and TRBJ1-1; no firm D call. Per the germline V gene, CDR1 is SGHRS and CDR2 is YFSETQ. The length of the CDR3 is 14 residues. Trimming cost V 4 bases and J 5 bases, with 15 bases left between them. The CDR3 region has the DNA TGCGCCAGCAGCCCTACTTTTATGGGGACTGAAGCTTTCTTT. Translated, it gives CASSPTFMGTEAFF.

The table lists this clone with a count of one. The chain is built from TRBV5-1 and TRBJ1-2; 8 bases match TRBD1. This CDR3 has 14 residues. Germline CDR1 and CDR2: SGHRS and YFSETQ. Unmatched junction bases numbered 5, after V lost 0 bases and J lost 7 bases. CDR3 DNA sequence: TGCGCCAGCAGCTTGGTTCAGGGGGCGCGTGGCTACACCTTC. Residues: CASSLVQGARGYTF.

V and J are TRBV28 and TRBJ2-3; TRBD1 is a possible D gene (6 bases). V was cut by 7 bases and J by 0 bases, with 11 bases left in between. The CDR3 contains 14 residues. CDR1 and CDR2 from the germline V gene are MDHEN and SYDVKM. Here the CDR3 DNA reads TGTGCCAGCACTAAGGACAGAAGCACAGATACGCAGTATTTT. Translating gives CASTKDRSTDTQYF.

The chain uses TRBV7-3 and TRBJ2-3; the match to TRBD2 covers 12 bases. CDR1 SGHTA and CDR2 FQGTGA come from the germline V gene. J was trimmed by 6 bases and V by 0 bases; bases with no gene match: 1. The CDR3 contains 15 residues. The CDR3 nucleotides read TGTGCCAGCAGCTTAACACTAGCGGGGGGTGATACGCAGTATTTT. It is translated as CASSLTLAGGDTQYF.

The chain joins TRBV6-5 to TRBJ2-7; 8 bases fit TRBD2. CDR1 and CDR2 from the germline V gene are MNHEY and SVGAGI. V gave up 7 bases and J gave up 6 bases; unmatched junction bases: 14. CDR3 size: 15 residues. The CDR3 DNA reads as TGTGCCAGCACCCCCCCCACGGGGGGGTTCGGCGAGCAGTACTTC. Protein product: CASTPPTGGFGEQYF.

This clone was seen only once. The chain uses TRBV28 and TRBJ1-5; 8 bases align to TRBD1. V gave up 8 bases and J gave up 6 bases; unmatched junction bases: 9. The germline V gene has CDR1 MDHEN and CDR2 SYDVKM. This CDR3 contains 14 residues. CDR3 sequence: CASLNRGTSQPQHF. The CDR3 nucleotides read TGTGCCAGCTTAAACAGGGGGACGAGTCAGCCCCAGCATTTT.

The CDR3 loop is CATSDSKSPSSYNEQFF. In DNA, the CDR3 is TGTGCCACCAGTGATTCCAAAAGTCCGAGCTCCTACAATGAGCAGTTCTTC. The chain couples TRBV24-1 to TRBJ2-1; D gene uncertain. V lost 2 bases, J lost 0 bases, and 13 bases lay in between. Germline CDR1 reads KGHDR; CDR2 reads SFDVKD. The CDR3 consists of 17 residues.

The chain is built from TRBV28 and TRBJ2-7; the match to TRBD1 covers 9 bases. The CDR3 runs to 13 residues. V lost 3 bases and J lost 6; bases outside the gene matches: 3. Germline lookup yields CDR1 MDHEN and CDR2 SYDVKM. CDR3 residues: CASSFGTGSEQYF. CDR3 DNA: TGTGCCAGCAGTTTCGGGACAGGGTCCGAGCAGTACTTC.

This rearrangement joins TRBV19 to TRBJ2-7; D call uncertain. Deletions cut 5 bases from V and 1 base from J, with 18 bases between. CDR1 and CDR2 from the germline V gene are LNHDA and SQIVND (reference sequence). This CDR3 comprises 16 residues. CDR3 DNA: TGTGCCAGTAGTTCTGTCAAAGGGCTGAAGTCCTACGAGCAGTACTTC. It is translated as CASSSVKGLKSYEQYF. Full variable domain (remainder filled in from reference TRBV19 and TRBJ2-7): DGGITQSPKYLFRKEGQNVTLSCEQNLNHDAMYWYRQDPGQGLRLIYYSQIVNDFQKGDIAEGYSVSREKKESFPLTVTSAQKNPTAFYLCASSSVKGLKSYEQYFGPGTRLTVT.

J is TRBJ2-7 and V is TRBV5-6; D gene unclear. V lost 5 bases and J lost 1, with 19 bases in between. The germline gives CDR1 SGHDT, CDR2 YYEEEE. CDR3 size: 16 residues. The CDR3 nucleotides are TGTGCCAGCAGACACCGAAAGGGTAGAGAGTCCTACGAGCAGTACTTC. This translates into CASRHRKGRESYEQYF. The complete variable domain, with remaining parts taken from reference TRBV5-6 and TRBJ2-7, reads DAGVTQSPTHLIKTRGQQVTLRCSPKSGHDTVSWYQQALGQGPQFIFQYYEEEERQRGNFPDRFSGHQFPNYSSELNVNALLLGDSALYLCASRHRKGRESYEQYFGPGTRLTVT.

The gene calls are TRBV5-1 and TRBJ1-2; D unclear. Trimming took 0 bases from V and 3 from J, leaving 6 bases between them. The germline V gene encodes CDR1 SGHRS and CDR2 YFSETQ. The CDR3 runs to 13 residues. CDR3: CASSLGEDYGYTF. CDR3 coding DNA: TGCGCCAGCAGCTTGGGGGAGGACTATGGCTACACCTTC.

V usage is TRBV7-9 and J usage is TRBJ2-5; D is perhaps TRBD1 (6 bases). The V and J ends lost 3 bases and 5 bases respectively, with 16 bases between them. This CDR3 has 15 amino acids. Germline V gene data show CDR1 as SEHNR and CDR2 as FQNEAQ (reference sequence). The chain's CDR3 is CASSLVRGAGETQYF. For the CDR3, the DNA is TGTGCCAGCAGCTTGGTCAGGGGCGCGGGTGAGACCCAGTACTTC.

The chain combines TRBV10-2 with TRBJ2-7, with TRBD1 matching 9 bases. Looked up from germline, CDR1 is WSHSY and CDR2 is SAAADI. The V and J ends lost 11 bases and 3 bases, in that order; junction bases with no gene match: 5. The CDR3 consists of 12 residues. Here the CDR3 reads CAVTGQGYEQYF. The CDR3 nucleotides are TGCGCCGTAACGGGACAGGGCTACGAGCAGTACTTC.

CDR3 in DNA: TGTGCCAGCAGTTACCAGACTAGTGGAGAGACCCAGTACTTC. Translating gives CASSYQTSGETQYF. The gene calls are TRBV6-5 and TRBJ2-5; a weak D match, TRBD2 (6 bases). This CDR3 comprises 14 residues. The ends were cut back, 2 bases at V and 4 bases at J, with 11 bases in the middle. Germline V gives CDR1 MNHEY, CDR2 SVGAGI.

V is TRBV7-9 and J is TRBJ1-5, with D unresolved. Trimming left V 7 bases short and J 6 bases short, with 10 bases between. This CDR3 comprises 12 residues. Germline V CDR1 and CDR2: SEHNR, FQNEAQ (reference sequence). In DNA form, the CDR3 reads TGTGCCAGCAACAAGGACGGTCAGCCCCAGCATTTT. It codes for CASNKDGQPQHF.

J is TRBJ1-5 and V is TRBV2, with D uncertain. The V gene's germline CDR1 is SNHLY and CDR2 FYNNEI. With 7 bases removed from V and 2 bases from J, the gap between germline ends came to 6 bases. This CDR3 comprises 12 residues. Written as DNA, the CDR3 is TGTGCCAGCAATAGGGGCAATCAGCCCCAGCATTTT. Its translation: CASNRGNQPQHF.

V and J are TRBV6-2 or TRBV6-3 and TRBJ2-2; D is undetermined. Germline loops: CDR1 MNHEY, CDR2 SVGEGT. Trimming cost V 2 bases and J 0 bases, with 7 bases left between them. The CDR3 spans 15 residues. The CDR3 nucleotides are TGTGCCAGCAGTTACATAGCCGCGAACACCGGGGAGCTGTTTTTT. It specifies CASSYIAANTGELFF.

V is TRBV15 and J is TRBJ1-4, with D unclear. Trimming removed 2 bases from V and 7 bases from J, with 8 bases in between. CDR1 is LNHNV and CDR2 is YYDKDF in the germline V gene (reference sequence). This CDR3 is built from 13 residues. The CDR3 nucleotides read TGTGCCACCAGCAGAAGCGGTAGTGAAAAACTGTTTTTT. Translated, it gives CATSRSGSEKLFF. The whole variable domain, filled in from reference TRBV15 and TRBJ1-4, reads DAMVIQNPRYQVTQFGKPVTLSCSQTLNHNVMYWYQQKSSQAPKLLFHYYDKDFNNEADTPDNFQSRRPNTSFCFLDIRSPGLGDTAMYLCATSRSGSEKLFFGSGTQLSVL.

The rearrangement joins TRBV7-8 to TRBJ1-1, with TRBD1 identical over 8 bases. Germline values: CDR1 SGHVS, CDR2 FQNEAQ. V was clipped by 5 bases and J by 6 bases; unmatched bases: 5. The CDR3 runs 13 residues. CDR3 nucleotides: TGTGCCAGCAGCGTCGACAGGGGTCCTGAAGCTTTCTTT. Encoded protein: CASSVDRGPEAFF.

The chain employs TRBV3-1 (or the pseudogene TRBV3-2) and TRBJ2-2; the D call may be TRBD1 or TRBD2 (5 bases each). This CDR3 is built from 14 residues. Trimming took off 1 base at V and 6 bases at J, with 9 bases between the two ends. The germline V gene has CDR1 LGHDT and CDR2 YNNKEL (reference sequence). This CDR3 is CASSQGGSPGELFF. CDR3 sequence (DNA): TGTGCCAGCAGCCAAGGGGGGTCGCCCGGGGAGCTGTTTTTT.